These 20 T cell receptor beta chains were all obtained from the same sample, sequenced in a study of blood T cell repertoires in COVID-19. Assay used: immunoSEQ multiplex PCR; TCRdb lists only in-frame clones, some missing. The sample contains 68,000 or so clones, around nine tenths of which appear only once. The specimen sequenced was peripheral blood. The receptors derive from a middle-aged man with COVID-19, enrolled during active disease.

This sequence joins TRBV9 and TRBJ1-6, with D uncertain. V gave up 0 bases and J gave up 6 bases, with 13 bases separating them. The CDR3 consists of 16 residues. CDR1 and CDR2 (germline): SGDLS, YYNGEE. Here the CDR3 DNA reads TGTGCCAGCAGCGTAGATCAGAGGCCTGGTAATTCACCCCTCCACTTT. Amino acids: CASSVDQRPGNSPLHF.

The V and J genes are TRBV15 and TRBJ1-3; 7 bases are shared with TRBD1. Germline lookup yields CDR1 LNHNV and CDR2 YYDKDF (reference sequence). The junction had 3 bases not matched to a gene; V was cut back by 1 base and J by 0 bases. The CDR3 length is 16 residues. The CDR3 coding sequence is TGTGCCACCAGCAGAGCCAGGGGGTACTCTGGAAACACCATATATTTT. This sequence encodes CATSRARGYSGNTIYF.

The chain combines TRBV9 with TRBJ2-4; 8 bases fit TRBD1. The CDR3 has 13 residues. Germline CDR1 is SGDLS and CDR2 is YYNGEE. V was pared by 3 bases and J by 8 bases, with 4 bases of the junction left unmatched. The CDR3 DNA sequence: TGTGCCAGCAGCGCCGACAGGGGAGACATTCAGTACTTC. It codes for CASSADRGDIQYF.

The CDR3 loop is CASTGQGRTGELFF. Here the CDR3 DNA reads TGTGCCAGCACGGGACAGGGACGGACCGGGGAGCTGTTTTTT. J is TRBJ2-2 and V is TRBV2, with 9 nucleotides matching TRBD1. CDR1 is SNHLY, CDR2 FYNNEI, per germline. The CDR3 sequence is 14 residues long. With V trimmed by 7 bases and J by 5 bases, 5 bases remained unmatched.

V and J are TRBV5-4 and TRBJ2-1, with 9 nucleotides matching TRBD2. This CDR3 has 15 amino acids. The germline CDR1 and CDR2 sequences are SGHNT and YYREEE (reference sequence). The V gene end was trimmed by 1 base and the J gene end by 4 bases; junction bases not matched to a gene: 3. CDR3 DNA sequence: TGTGCCAGCAGCTTGTCTAGCGGGGCTTACAATGAGCAGTTCTTC. It yields the protein CASSLSSGAYNEQFF.

V and J are TRBV4-1 and TRBJ2-7; 9 bases are shared with TRBD1. Trimming took 4 bases from V and 2 from J; bases not matched to a gene: 6. The germline gives CDR1 MGHRA, CDR2 YSYEKL. CDR3 size: 15 residues. CDR3 residues: CASSPGTGSTYEQYF. For the CDR3, the DNA is TGCGCCAGCAGCCCAGGGACAGGGTCAACCTACGAGCAGTACTTC.

This clone was counted a few times. The J gene is TRBJ1-1, the V gene TRBV7-6; D call uncertain. The CDR3 totals 13 residues. Deletions cut 0 bases from V and 7 bases from J, with 9 bases between. Germline CDR1 reads SGHVS; CDR2 reads FNYEAQ. DNA for the CDR3: TGTGCCAGCAGCTTAGCGCCGGAGTTTGAAGCTTTCTTT. This translates into CASSLAPEFEAFF. Combining the CDR3 with reference TRBV7-6 and TRBJ1-1 gives the whole variable domain GAGVSQSPRYKVTKRGQDVALRCDPISGHVSLYWYRQALGQGPEFLTYFNYEAQQDKSGLPNDRFSAERPEGSISTLTIQRTEQRDSAMYRCASSLAPEFEAFFGQGTRLTVV.

The rearrangement links TRBV5-6 to TRBJ1-6; possibly TRBD1 for D (6 bases). The germline gives CDR1 SGHDT, CDR2 YYEEEE. V gave up 4 bases and J gave up 1 base, with 9 bases separating them. This CDR3 is 15 amino acids long. As DNA, the CDR3 is TGTGCCAGCAGCCTACAGGGATCCTATAATTCACCCCTCCACTTT. Its protein is CASSLQGSYNSPLHF.

The chain recombines TRBV10-3 with TRBJ2-7; 11 nucleotides line up with TRBD1. This CDR3 comprises 16 residues. Germline V gene data show CDR1 as ENHRY and CDR2 as SYGVKD. V gave up 6 bases and J gave up 5 bases; unmatched junction bases: 12. The CDR3 here is CAISGAADRGPDEQYF. The CDR3 DNA reads as TGTGCCATCAGCGGAGCCGCGGACAGGGGGCCAGACGAGCAGTACTTC.

This sequence joins TRBV7-6 and TRBJ2-2, with TRBD1 identical over 7 bases. Germline-derived CDR1 and CDR2 are SGHVS and FNYEAQ. V was clipped by 1 base and J by 6 bases; unmatched bases: 8. The CDR3 runs to 16 residues. The CDR3: CASSLGGRGFAGELFF. The CDR3 DNA follows: TGTGCCAGCAGCTTAGGGGGCAGGGGGTTCGCCGGGGAGCTGTTTTTT.

The chain carries TRBV30 and TRBJ2-1; D remains ambiguous. The germline gives CDR1 GTSNPN, CDR2 SVGIG (reference sequence). V shed 3 bases and J shed 4 bases, with 16 bases lying between them. The CDR3 length is 15 residues. Here the CDR3 DNA reads TGTGCCTGGAGACAACTCGCCGGGTCTTACAATGAGCAGTTCTTC. Encoded protein: CAWRQLAGSYNEQFF.

This chain uses TRBV5-4 with TRBJ1-2, with a weak D call TRBD1 (5 bases). Germline CDR1 SGHNT, CDR2 YYREEE (reference sequence). This CDR3 comprises 15 residues. V gave up 4 bases and J gave up 8 bases, with 21 bases separating them. The CDR3 bases are TGTGCCAGCAGCCTAGTCGGAGGGCAGGGTGGAGGCTACACCTTC. It specifies CASSLVGGQGGGYTF.

The chain joins TRBV5-6 to TRBJ2-3, with 10 bases identical to TRBD2. J was trimmed by 4 bases and V by 3 bases; bases with no gene match: 14. The CDR3 has 18 residues. The germline V gene has CDR1 SGHDT and CDR2 YYEEEE. CDR3 DNA sequence: TGTGCCAGCAGCTCTTTAGCGGGGGGACTAGGGTTTGCAGATACGCAGTATTTT. It yields the protein CASSSLAGGLGFADTQYF.

This rearrangement joins TRBV18 to TRBJ2-7, with D possibly being TRBD1 (5 bases). The CDR3 length is 12 residues. Trimming shortened V by 5 bases and J by 1 base, and 6 bases separated the two germline ends. The germline gives CDR1 KGHSH, CDR2 LQKENI. Here the CDR3 reads CASSDSSYEQYF. In DNA form, the CDR3 reads TGTGCCAGCTCAGACAGTTCCTACGAGCAGTACTTC.

This sequence joins TRBV5-1 and TRBJ1-4, with D perhaps matching TRBD1 (5 bases). Trimming took 2 bases from V and 6 from J, leaving 14 bases between them. Germline V lookup: CDR1 SGHRS, CDR2 YFSETQ. This CDR3 region has 15 residues. The CDR3 coding sequence is TGCGCCAGCAGCTTAGTCGGCAGGGCTGATGAAAAACTGTTTTTT. It encodes CASSLVGRADEKLFF.

The chain has TRBV29-1 and TRBJ2-7, with D uncertain. Per germline, CDR1 SQVTM and CDR2 ANQGSEA. This CDR3 has 12 amino acids. The V gene lost 2 bases and the J gene lost 4 bases, with 9 bases spanning the gap. The DNA of the CDR3 is TGCAGCGTTGAACAGGCTGGATACGAGCAGTACTTC. It encodes CSVEQAGYEQYF.

This clone was found once. The rearrangement links TRBV19 to TRBJ2-3; possible D gene TRBD2, 7 bases. The CDR3 totals 13 residues. V lost 6 bases, J lost 6 bases, and 13 bases lay in between. Germline loops: CDR1 LNHDA, CDR2 SQIVND (reference sequence). CDR3 region: CASREGGADTQYF. CDR3 nucleotides: TGTGCCAGTAGAGAGGGGGGGGCGGATACGCAGTATTTT.

This sequence joins TRBV4-2 and TRBJ1-6; no firm D call. CDR1 and CDR2 (germline): LGHNA, YNFKEQ. The germline V and J ends were trimmed by 0 bases and 5 bases, with 8 bases remaining between them. This CDR3 contains 15 residues. CDR3 region: CASSQDWLDNSPLHF. DNA of the CDR3: TGTGCCAGCAGCCAAGATTGGCTGGATAATTCACCCCTCCACTTT.

The gene calls are TRBV5-4 and TRBJ1-2, with D possibly TRBD1 on 6 matching bases. This CDR3 has 14 amino acids. CDR1 is SGHNT, CDR2 YYREEE, per germline (reference sequence). V was shortened by 4 bases and J by 0 bases, with 10 bases between the two germline ends. The CDR3 here is CASSAGEANYGYTF. Here the CDR3 DNA reads TGTGCCAGCAGCGCAGGGGAAGCTAACTATGGCTACACCTTC.

V usage is TRBV27 and J usage is TRBJ2-2; D possibly corresponds to TRBD1 (5 bases). The V end was cut by 6 bases, the J end by 0 bases, with 11 bases between. Looked up from germline, CDR1 is MNHEY and CDR2 is SMNVEV (reference sequence). This CDR3 has 15 residues. CDR3 loop: CASSSLQANTGELFF. The CDR3 DNA reads TGTGCCAGCAGCTCCCTACAGGCGAACACCGGGGAGCTGTTTTTT.